The 4 T cell receptor beta chains below all came from one sample that was sequenced in a study of T cells after yellow fever vaccination. Each CDR3 protein gets one entry after TCRdb re-called the 5' RACE reads with MiXCR. The sample has 300,000 to 350,000 distinct CDR3 sequences, approximately 3.9% seen once. The sample here was PBMCs, taken 5 days after the yellow fever booster vaccination. These receptors came from a man aged 18 to 30 who received the YFV17D yellow fever vaccine.

The chain carries TRBV5-6 and TRBJ2-7; TRBD1 matches 10 bases. Germline CDR1 is SGHDT and CDR2 is YYEEEE. J was trimmed by 0 bases and V by 4 bases; bases with no gene match: 10. This CDR3 spans 17 amino acids. CDR3 region: CASSQPPGTGDSYEQYF. The CDR3, as DNA: TGTGCCAGCAGCCAACCCCCCGGGACAGGGGACTCCTACGAGCAGTACTTC. Supplemented by reference TRBV5-6 and TRBJ2-7, the full variable domain reads DAGVTQSPTHLIKTRGQQVTLRCSPKSGHDTVSWYQQALGQGPQFIFQYYEEEERQRGNFPDRFSGHQFPNYSSELNVNALLLGDSALYLCASSQPPGTGDSYEQYFGPGTRLTVT.

The chain carries TRBV5-1 and TRBJ2-3; TRBD1 is a possible D gene (5 bases). There are 13 residues in the CDR3. Per germline, CDR1 SGHRS and CDR2 YFSETQ. Trimming shortened V by 4 bases and J by 4 bases, and 10 bases separated the two germline ends. The CDR3 bases are TGCGCCAGCAGCATACTCAGGGCAGATACGCAGTATTTT. Amino acids: CASSILRADTQYF. The whole variable domain, remainder taken from reference TRBV5-1 and TRBJ2-3, is KAGVTQTPRYLIKTRGQQVTLSCSPISGHRSVSWYQQTPGQGLQFLFEYFSETQRNKGNFPGRFSGRQFSNSRSEMNVSTLELGDSALYLCASSILRADTQYFGPGTRLTVL.

Many counts were recorded for this clonotype. V usage is TRBV6-5 and J usage is TRBJ1-1; D ambiguous. V was shortened by 0 bases and J by 0 bases, with 8 bases between the two germline ends. Germline CDR1 MNHEY, CDR2 SVGAGI. The CDR3 runs 15 residues. CDR3 nucleotides: TGTGCCAGCAGTTACTCTCAGAACATGAACACTGAAGCTTTCTTT. It encodes CASSYSQNMNTEAFF.

In its sample, this clonotype was seen many times. The chain employs TRBV4-2 and TRBJ1-2; the D is unclear. Germline V gene lookup returns CDR1 LGHNA and CDR2 YNFKEQ. CDR3 length: 13 residues. V was clipped by 0 bases and J by 7 bases, with 9 bases between them. The CDR3 here is CASSQEGKGGYTF. The CDR3 bases are TGTGCCAGCAGCCAAGAGGGAAAAGGTGGCTACACCTTC.